These 30 T cell receptor beta chains were all obtained from the same sample, sequenced in a study of CD8 T cells in Susac syndrome. Random hexamers were used to reverse transcribe an amount of roughly 0.45 to 1 ug RNA. TCRdb re-called the immunoSEQ multiplex PCR reads with MiXCR, one entry per CDR3 protein. The sample records about 22,000 distinct CDR3 sequences, 90% to 95% being singletons. The specimen was CD8+ T cells from PBMCs. The receptors shown here come from a human donor in good health.

The rearrangement uses TRBV5-4 and TRBJ2-1; D perhaps matches TRBD2 (7 bases). Deletions cut 1 base from V and 6 bases from J, with 14 bases between. Germline-derived CDR1 and CDR2 are SGHNT and YYREEE (reference sequence). The length of the CDR3 is 15 residues. CDR3 sequence (DNA): TGTGCCAGCAGCTTGTTGGCGGGGGCCTCCAATGAGCAGTTCTTC. Translation gives CASSLLAGASNEQFF.

The rearrangement links TRBV7-9 to TRBJ2-7; 10 bases line up with TRBD2. Germline loops: CDR1 SEHNR, CDR2 FQNEAQ (reference sequence). Trimming took 10 bases from V and 1 from J; bases not matched to a gene: 4. This CDR3 region has 13 residues. The CDR3: CAMGTSVSYEQYF. CDR3 in DNA: TGTGCCATGGGGACTAGCGTATCCTACGAGCAGTACTTC.

The rearrangement uses TRBV29-1 and TRBJ2-3, with D maybe TRBD2 (6 bases). V lost 8 bases and J 4 bases, leaving 13 bases between the germline ends. The CDR3 sequence is 12 residues long. In germline, CDR1 is SQVTM, CDR2 ANQGSEA. The CDR3 DNA reads TGCAGCATTCCGGGACTCTCAGATACGCAGTATTTT. Its protein product is CSIPGLSDTQYF.

The V gene is TRBV20-1, the J gene TRBJ2-3; no reliable D call. The V and J ends lost 2 bases and 4 bases respectively, with 13 bases between them. CDR3 length equals 14 residues. The V gene's germline CDR1 is DFQATT and CDR2 SNEGSKA (reference sequence). The CDR3 DNA is TGCAGTGCTAGAAGATCGAGGAACCCAGATACGCAGTATTTT. It specifies CSARRSRNPDTQYF.

In DNA, the CDR3 is TGCAGCGTTGAAGATGATAAGCGGACCTACAATGAGCAGTTCTTC. Amino acid sequence: CSVEDDKRTYNEQFF. The chain recombines TRBV29-1 with TRBJ2-1; TRBD2 might be the D (5 bases). The ends were cut back, 0 bases at V and 2 bases at J, with 11 bases in the middle. Germline values: CDR1 SQVTM, CDR2 ANQGSEA. The CDR3 totals 15 residues.

The V call is TRBV5-6, the J call TRBJ1-1; D call uncertain. The CDR3 runs 12 residues. Trimming took off 1 base at V and 1 base at J, with 2 bases between the two ends. Germline CDR1 reads SGHDT; CDR2 reads YYEEEE. The CDR3 loop is CASSLSNTEAFF. The CDR3 DNA follows: TGTGCCAGCAGCTTGTCGAACACTGAAGCTTTCTTT.

The chain is built from TRBV20-1 and TRBJ2-1; 14 nucleotides match TRBD2. V gave up 6 bases and J gave up 10 bases; unmatched junction bases: 11. Germline CDR1 DFQATT, CDR2 SNEGSKA (reference sequence). The CDR3 is 15 residues long. The CDR3 sequence: CSASSPGLAGDEQFF. DNA of the CDR3: TGCAGTGCCTCCTCCCCGGGACTAGCGGGGGACGAGCAGTTCTTC.

V and J are TRBV4-3 and TRBJ2-7; TRBD1 is a possible D gene (7 bases). Germline V gives CDR1 LGHNA, CDR2 YSLEER. Trimming left V 0 bases short and J 4 bases short, with 13 bases between. The CDR3 contains 15 residues. CDR3 nucleotides: TGCGCCAGCAGCCAAGACGCCCCAGGGGGGTACGAGCAGTACTTC. Protein product: CASSQDAPGGYEQYF.

The chain combines TRBV7-9 with TRBJ2-7, with a possible D match to TRBD1 (5 bases). V gave up 5 bases and J gave up 1 base, with 6 bases separating them. CDR3 length: 12 amino acids. The germline V gene has CDR1 SEHNR and CDR2 FQNEAQ (reference sequence). This CDR3 reads CASSGASYEQYF. CDR3 DNA: TGTGCCAGCAGCGGGGCGTCCTACGAGCAGTACTTC. The full variable domain, completed using reference TRBV7-9 and TRBJ2-7, is DTGVSQNPRHKITKRGQNVTFRCDPISEHNRLYWYRQTLGQGPEFLTYFQNEAQLEKSRLLSDRFSAERPKGSFSTLEIQRTEQGDSAMYLCASSGASYEQYFGPGTRLTVT.

CDR3 protein: CSVDPGVETQYF. CDR3 DNA sequence: TGCAGCGTTGACCCGGGGGTGGAGACCCAGTACTTC. The V call is TRBV29-1, the J call TRBJ2-5; D is possibly TRBD2 (6 bases). Germline V gene lookup returns CDR1 SQVTM and CDR2 ANQGSEA. With 3 bases removed from V and 5 bases from J, the gap between germline ends came to 10 bases. The CDR3 sequence is 12 residues long.

The chain couples TRBV4-1 to TRBJ2-7, with D possibly matching TRBD1 (5 bases). The V end lost 1 base, the J end lost 3 bases, and 16 bases lay between the germline ends. This CDR3 region has 16 residues. CDR1 and CDR2 from the germline V gene are MGHRA and YSYEKL. In DNA, the CDR3 is TGCGCCAGCAGCCAAGGGGGCAATGCCAGGCTCTACGAGCAGTACTTC. Residues: CASSQGGNARLYEQYF.

CDR3 region: CASSQDSSGRSNTEAFF. CDR3 bases: TGTGCCAGCAGCCAAGATAGTTCGGGACGCTCGAACACTGAAGCTTTCTTT. The rearrangement joins TRBV3-1 to TRBJ1-1; maybe TRBD1 (5 bases). Germline CDR1 reads LGHDT; CDR2 reads YNNKEL (reference sequence). V was cut by 0 bases and J by 1 base, with 15 bases left in between. This CDR3 contains 17 residues.

This chain joins TRBV3-1 and TRBJ2-1; D unresolved. Germline V gene lookup returns CDR1 LGHDT and CDR2 YNNKEL (reference sequence). CDR3 size: 13 residues. Trimming shortened V by 4 bases and J by 2 bases, and 6 bases separated the two germline ends. CDR3 DNA sequence: TGTGCCAGCAGCCGAAAAACCTACAATGAGCAGTTCTTC. Translating gives CASSRKTYNEQFF.

The table lists this clonotype with a count of one. The chain joins TRBV6-1 to TRBJ1-2; D is perhaps TRBD1 (6 bases). Germline V gene data show CDR1 as MNHNS and CDR2 as SASEGT. The V and J ends lost 5 bases and 8 bases respectively, with 15 bases between them. The CDR3 consists of 13 residues. The CDR3 bases are TGTGCCAGCAGTTCTGAGGGGGGTTGGGGCTACACCTTC. This codes for CASSSEGGWGYTF.

The rearrangement joins TRBV6-2 or TRBV6-3 to TRBJ2-1; perhaps TRBD2 as D (6 bases). The length of the CDR3 is 15 residues. Germline V gene data show CDR1 as MNHEY and CDR2 as SVGEGT. With 2 bases removed from V and 2 bases from J, the gap between germline ends came to 10 bases. The CDR3 here is CASSYRGSAYNEQFF. CDR3 nucleotides: TGTGCCAGCAGTTACCGGGGGTCGGCCTACAATGAGCAGTTCTTC.

The chain has TRBV5-8 and TRBJ2-7, with D perhaps TRBD2 (5 bases). The V and J ends lost 2 bases and 4 bases respectively, with 7 bases between them. From germline, CDR1 is SGHTS and CDR2 YDEGEE. The CDR3 length is 12 residues. CDR3 loop: CASSFPGYEQYF. CDR3 sequence (DNA): TGTGCCAGCAGCTTCCCGGGGTACGAGCAGTACTTC. Full variable domain (outside the CDR3, taken from reference TRBV5-8 and TRBJ2-7): EAGVTQSPTHLIKTRGQQATLRCSPISGHTSVYWYQQALGLGLQFLLWYDEGEERNRGNFPPRFSGRQFPNYSSELNVNALELEDSALYLCASSFPGYEQYFGPGTRLTVT.

The rearrangement uses TRBV19 and TRBJ2-1; 8 nucleotides match TRBD2. The CDR3 runs to 15 residues. Unmatched junction bases numbered 9, after V lost 3 bases and J lost 8 bases. CDR1 and CDR2 (germline): LNHDA, SQIVND (reference sequence). The CDR3 DNA is TGTGCCAGTAGTATGATCGGGGGGGCTTTGGATGAGCAGTTCTTC. Translation gives CASSMIGGALDEQFF.

The genes are TRBV20-1 and TRBJ1-5; 10 bases are a match to TRBD1. CDR3 length: 13 residues. Trimming cost V 5 bases and J 5 bases; bases outside gene matches: 3. CDR1 and CDR2 from the germline V gene are DFQATT and SNEGSKA (reference sequence). The CDR3 here is CSAPGTGDQPQHF. CDR3 nucleotides: TGCAGTGCTCCCGGGACAGGGGATCAGCCCCAGCATTTT.

The chain carries TRBV27 and TRBJ1-1; TRBD1 is a possible D gene (5 bases). In germline, CDR1 is MNHEY, CDR2 SMNVEV (reference sequence). V was trimmed by 5 bases and J by 5 bases, leaving 15 bases between them. The CDR3 runs to 14 residues. The DNA of the CDR3 is TGTGCCAGCAGTCCACTAGGGGTTGAGACTGAAGCTTTCTTT. This gives the protein CASSPLGVETEAFF.

The chain couples TRBV15 to TRBJ2-7; D possibly uses TRBD1 or TRBD2 (5 bases each). The germline V and J ends were trimmed by 1 base and 5 bases, with 12 bases remaining between them. The CDR3 runs to 14 residues. From germline, CDR1 is LNHNV and CDR2 YYDKDF (reference sequence). CDR3 coding DNA: TGTGCCACCAGCAGAGCAGGCAGGGACCACGAGCAGTACTTC. It codes for CATSRAGRDHEQYF.

The chain links TRBV4-1 to TRBJ1-2; 8 nucleotides agree with TRBD1. After removal of 1 base from V and 4 bases from J, the junction contained 8 bases not matched to a gene. The germline V gene encodes CDR1 MGHRA and CDR2 YSYEKL. The CDR3 sequence is 16 residues long. The CDR3 sequence: CASSQAGLDRAYGYTF. In DNA form, the CDR3 reads TGCGCCAGCAGCCAAGCTGGTCTGGACAGGGCCTATGGCTACACCTTC.

A single count supports this clonotype. This rearrangement joins TRBV29-1 to TRBJ1-2; D gene unclear. Per germline, CDR1 SQVTM and CDR2 ANQGSEA. Trimming removed 6 bases from V and 5 bases from J, with 16 bases in between. The length of the CDR3 is 13 residues. The CDR3 is CSVLRPATYGYTF. The CDR3 nucleotides read TGCAGCGTATTGAGGCCAGCCACGTATGGCTACACCTTC. The full variable domain, with the rest looked up from reference TRBV29-1 and TRBJ1-2, is SAVISQKPSRDICQRGTSLTIQCQVDSQVTMMFWYRQQPGQSLTLIATANQGSEATYESGFVIDKFPISRPNLTFSTLTVSNMSPEDSSIYLCSVLRPATYGYTFGSGTRLTVV.

The rearrangement links TRBV6-1 to TRBJ2-3; 7 nucleotides line up with TRBD1. There are 15 residues in the CDR3. The V and J ends lost 1 base and 3 bases, in that order; junction bases with no gene match: 4. Germline loops: CDR1 MNHNS, CDR2 SASEGT. For the CDR3, the DNA is TGTGCCAGCAGTGAAGTAGGGGGCATGACAGATACGCAGTATTTT. Translation: CASSEVGGMTDTQYF.

V usage is TRBV20-1 and J usage is TRBJ2-1; D possibly matches TRBD1 or TRBD2 (5 bases each). CDR1 is DFQATT, CDR2 SNEGSKA, per germline (reference sequence). CDR3 length equals 14 residues. The germline V and J ends were trimmed by 2 bases and 12 bases, with 20 bases remaining between them. CDR3 residues: CSARPGTPLQWQFF. CDR3 nucleotide sequence: TGCAGTGCTAGACCCGGGACCCCCCTACAATGGCAGTTCTTC.

CDR3 amino acids: CASSLVLTGRSRETQYF. In DNA, the CDR3 is TGTGCCAGCAGCTTGGTTCTGACAGGGAGAAGCAGGGAGACCCAGTACTTC. This chain connects TRBV5-5 to TRBJ2-5; 7 nucleotides match TRBD1. The J segment lost 5 bases and the V segment lost 0 bases, leaving 13 bases of the junction unmatched. In germline, CDR1 is SGHKS, CDR2 YYEKEE (reference sequence). This CDR3 has 17 amino acids.

This chain links TRBV29-1 with TRBJ2-7; maybe TRBD1 (6 bases). This CDR3 region has 15 residues. V was cut by 1 base and J by 6 bases, with 19 bases left in between. In germline, CDR1 is SQVTM, CDR2 ANQGSEA. The CDR3 region is CSVEVNPTGSSEQYF. The CDR3 region has the DNA TGCAGCGTTGAAGTTAATCCGACAGGAAGTTCCGAGCAGTACTTC.

This chain connects TRBV29-1 to TRBJ2-1; maybe TRBD1 (5 bases). The ends were cut back, 3 bases at V and 9 bases at J, with 24 bases in the middle. Germline V gene sequence: CDR1 SQVTM, CDR2 ANQGSEA. The CDR3 spans 16 residues. The CDR3 sequence is CSVDGADAYIPGEQFF. In DNA, the CDR3 is TGCAGCGTTGATGGGGCGGACGCTTACATTCCTGGTGAGCAGTTCTTC.

This chain links TRBV4-3 with TRBJ2-1; TRBD2 might be the D (5 bases). The V gene lost 0 bases and the J gene lost 7 bases, with 13 bases spanning the gap. This CDR3 has 15 amino acids. Looked up from germline, CDR1 is LGHNA and CDR2 is YSLEER. The CDR3 protein is CASSQDGEQTNEQFF. In DNA form, the CDR3 reads TGCGCCAGCAGCCAAGACGGGGAACAAACAAATGAGCAGTTCTTC.

As DNA, the CDR3 is TGTGCCAGCAGCCGAACTAGCGGTCAAGAGACCCAGTACTTC. It specifies CASSRTSGQETQYF. The rearrangement links TRBV6-5 to TRBJ2-5, with 8 bases identical to TRBD2. The length of the CDR3 is 14 residues. Germline V gives CDR1 MNHEY, CDR2 SVGAGI. Losses at the gene ends were 6 bases for V and 2 bases for J; bases not matched to a gene: 5.

J is TRBJ1-1 and V is TRBV5-6; D is unclear. The germline gives CDR1 SGHDT, CDR2 YYEEEE. V was clipped by 1 base and J by 7 bases, with 8 bases between them. CDR3 size: 12 residues. CDR3 protein: CASSLSLGEAFF. In DNA form, the CDR3 reads TGTGCCAGCAGCTTGTCTTTGGGTGAAGCTTTCTTT.